The next 25 T cell receptor beta chains were all read from a single sample in a study of regulatory T cells in long-lasting Graves disease. As to time point: persistent/refractory GD, antithyroid drugs over 5 years with positive TRAb. From RNA extracted from PBMCs, the TCR library was made. To make TCR beta libraries, researchers used iRepertoire HTBI primers and Arm-PCR of CDR3 regions. TCRdb reprocessed the multiplex PCR reads with MiXCR, giving one entry per CDR3 protein. The sample lists about 430,000 distinct CDR3 sequences; around 20% were seen once. Here the sequenced sample was peripheral blood mononuclear cells (PBMCs), taken when the disease was refractory, from a patient treated with antithyroid drugs. All receptors derive from a female donor with Graves disease.

The chain carries TRBV6-9 and TRBJ1-6; D remains ambiguous. The V gene's germline CDR1 is MNHGY and CDR2 SVAAGI. The CDR3 sequence is 18 residues long. The V end was cut by 3 bases, the J end by 2 bases, with 17 bases between. The CDR3 loop reads CASSYSVDQSPYNSPLHF. CDR3 sequence (DNA): TGTGCCAGCAGTTACTCTGTGGACCAATCCCCCTATAATTCACCCCTCCACTTT.

The chain joins TRBV5-4 to TRBJ2-7; D is ambiguous. Germline-derived CDR1 and CDR2 are SGHNT and YYREEE (reference sequence). The CDR3 sequence is 14 residues long. V lost 0 bases to trimming and J lost 0 bases, with 7 bases between them. This CDR3 is CASSLDSASYEQYF. In nucleotides, the CDR3 is TGTGCCAGCAGCTTGGATAGTGCCTCCTACGAGCAGTACTTC.

This clonotype has ten or more counts. The CDR3 spells CASSAEMNTGELFF. In nucleotides, the CDR3 is TGTGCCAGCAGCGCAGAAATGAACACCGGGGAGCTGTTTTTT. The J gene is TRBJ2-2, the V gene TRBV3-1; no definite D call. The CDR3 contains 14 residues. Trimming removed 5 bases from V and 1 base from J, with 8 bases in between. Germline V gene lookup returns CDR1 LGHDT and CDR2 YNNKEL (reference sequence).

This clonotype was found a few times. This chain joins TRBV7-3 and TRBJ2-2, with D possibly TRBD2 on 5 matching bases. The CDR3 has 16 residues. Between the trimmed V and J ends, which lost 1 base and 0 bases, there was a span of 9 bases. Germline V gives CDR1 SGHTA, CDR2 FQGTGA. The CDR3 is CASSLSAGTNTGELFF. CDR3 nucleotide sequence: TGTGCCAGCAGCTTAAGTGCGGGCACGAACACCGGGGAGCTGTTTTTT.

This sequence joins TRBV20-1 and TRBJ2-5, with 14 bases fitting TRBD2. Germline V gene data show CDR1 as DFQATT and CDR2 as SNEGSKA (reference sequence). Germline trimming cut 3 bases from V and 0 bases from J; bases unmatched to any gene: 3. This CDR3 is 16 amino acids long. The DNA for the CDR3 is TGCAGTGCTAGCGGACTAGCGGGAGGCTACCAAGAGACCCAGTACTTC. As protein: CSASGLAGGYQETQYF.

This clonotype was detected many times. This chain connects TRBV28 to TRBJ2-5, with no clear D. Trimming removed 2 bases from V and 2 bases from J, with 6 bases in between. In germline, CDR1 is MDHEN, CDR2 SYDVKM. The CDR3 has 13 amino acids. CDR3 DNA: TGTGCCAGCAGTTTAACCAGTCAAGAGACCCAGTACTTC. Amino acid sequence: CASSLTSQETQYF.

The chain carries TRBV19 and TRBJ2-2; possibly TRBD2 for D (6 bases). In germline, CDR1 is LNHDA, CDR2 SQIVND (reference sequence). V lost 5 bases and J lost 0, with 13 bases in between. CDR3 length: 16 residues. In DNA, the CDR3 is TGTGCCAGTAGTCTTCGGGGAGGAACGAACACCGGGGAGCTGTTTTTT. Translated, it gives CASSLRGGTNTGELFF.

This clonotype was counted many times. The V and J genes are TRBV18 and TRBJ2-7; perhaps D is TRBD1 or TRBD2 (6 bases each). This CDR3 region has 14 residues. CDR1 is KGHSH, CDR2 LQKENI, per germline. V lost 1 base and J lost 5, with 12 bases in between. The CDR3 DNA sequence: TGTGCCAGCTCACCACGGGCCGGGGGCGACGAGCAGTACTTC. It encodes CASSPRAGGDEQYF.

This clonotype was counted many times. The J gene is TRBJ1-5, the V gene TRBV28, with 12 positions matching TRBD1. V dropped 6 bases and J dropped 7; count of bases not matched to a gene: 7. Germline V gene lookup returns CDR1 MDHEN and CDR2 SYDVKM. The CDR3 extends over 15 amino acids. This chain's CDR3 is CASRSGDRGQQPQHF. DNA for the CDR3: TGTGCCAGCAGGTCTGGGGACAGGGGGCAACAGCCCCAGCATTTT.

This clonotype showed up many times. The V call is TRBV20-1, the J call TRBJ2-7; no definite D call. Germline V lookup: CDR1 DFQATT, CDR2 SNEGSKA (reference sequence). The length of the CDR3 is 11 residues. V shed 6 bases and J shed 4 bases, with 10 bases lying between them. The CDR3 here is CSAGGMYEQYF. The CDR3 DNA reads as TGCAGTGCGGGTGGGATGTACGAGCAGTACTTC.

V usage is TRBV20-1 and J usage is TRBJ2-3, with D possibly being TRBD2 (6 bases). Germline V gene sequence: CDR1 DFQATT, CDR2 SNEGSKA (reference sequence). CDR3 length: 11 amino acids. The V and J ends lost 4 bases and 4 bases respectively, with 6 bases between them. For the CDR3, the DNA is TGCAGTGCTATAGCGGCAGATACGCAGTATTTT. Protein product: CSAIAADTQYF.

This clonotype was picked up many times. This chain uses TRBV5-6 with TRBJ2-7; TRBD1 or TRBD2 may be the D gene (5 bases each). V was cut by 0 bases and J by 7 bases, with 11 bases left in between. Germline V gene sequence: CDR1 SGHDT, CDR2 YYEEEE. CDR3 size: 13 residues. The CDR3 nucleotides read TGTGCCAGCAGCTTGGATGGGACGCGGGAGCAGTACTTC. Protein: CASSLDGTREQYF. Variable domain in full (rest from reference TRBV5-6 and TRBJ2-7): DAGVTQSPTHLIKTRGQQVTLRCSPKSGHDTVSWYQQALGQGPQFIFQYYEEEERQRGNFPDRFSGHQFPNYSSELNVNALLLGDSALYLCASSLDGTREQYFGPGTRLTVT.

At least ten counts were recorded for this clonotype. The chain links TRBV11-2 to TRBJ2-6, with 8 bases aligning to TRBD2. Trimming removed 5 bases from V and 0 bases from J; junction bases left unmatched: 15. Germline V CDR1 and CDR2: SGHAT, FQNNGV. The CDR3 extends over 20 amino acids. The CDR3 sequence is CASSPYLGRGNPSGANVLTF. The CDR3 region has the DNA TGTGCCAGCAGCCCATATCTCGGGAGGGGGAACCCCTCTGGGGCCAACGTCCTGACTTTC.

With respect to this clonotype: This may be a read error: a much more frequent sequence differs by one nucleotide. The chain employs TRBV27 and TRBJ1-6; 7 bases match TRBD1. The CDR3 loop spans 15 amino acids. Germline V gene lookup returns CDR1 MNHEY and CDR2 SMNVEV (reference sequence). V gave up 8 bases and J gave up 2 bases; unmatched junction bases: 6. In DNA, the CDR3 is TGTGCCAGCGGTTATGGGACAGCCTATAATTCACCCCTCCACTTT. It translates to CASGYGTAYNSPLHF.

A word on this clonotype: This may be a read error, as it is one base from a much larger clone. The rearrangement joins TRBV12-3 or TRBV12-4 to TRBJ1-5; D unresolved. This CDR3 contains 13 residues. This chain's CDR3 is CASSGFGNQLQHF. The CDR3 coding sequence is TGTGCCAGCAGTGGGTTCGGCAATCAGCTCCAGCATTTT.

Comments on this clonotype: One end of the junction fails to match germline, which may point to a read error. The CDR3 nucleotides read TGTGCCAGCAGTAGCACAGATACGCAGTATTTT. This sequence encodes CASSSTDTQYF. This chain joins TRBV5-1 and TRBJ2-3; D call uncertain. The CDR3 covers 11 residues. Germline loops: CDR1 SGHRS, CDR2 YFSETQ.

This clonotype was observed many times. This chain connects TRBV19 to TRBJ1-5; tentatively, D is TRBD1 (5 bases). The CDR3 spans 11 residues. Trimming removed 5 bases from V and 9 bases from J, with 8 bases in between. CDR1 is LNHDA and CDR2 is SQIVND in the germline V gene (reference sequence). The DNA for the CDR3 is TGTGCCAGTAGTGGGGGGTGGCCCCAGCATTTT. It yields the protein CASSGGWPQHF.

On this clonotype itself: It is unclear where the CDR3 begins or ends on the DNA, so no DNA is shown, and the CDR3 is as TCRdb lists it. CDR3 region: CASSFGEGARGTQYF. The chain links TRBV28 to TRBJ2-5; the tabulated D call, TRBD1, remains unverified against the DNA. Inclusive of both ends, the CDR3 amounts to 15 amino acids. CDR1 and CDR2 (germline): MDHEN, SYDVKM.

This clonotype came up many times. This chain connects TRBV15 to TRBJ2-7; 10 nucleotides align to TRBD2. Per germline, CDR1 LNHNV and CDR2 YYDKDF (reference sequence). The V segment lost 4 bases and the J segment 8 bases; nucleotides outside the gene matches: 11. This CDR3 is 15 amino acids long. The CDR3 sequence is CATSIDRATSGKQYF. CDR3 sequence (DNA): TGTGCCACCAGCATCGACAGGGCCACTAGCGGGAAGCAGTACTTC.

This clonotype occurred many times. V is TRBV28 and J is TRBJ1-2, with TRBD1 as a possible D gene (5 bases). CDR1 is MDHEN, CDR2 SYDVKM, per germline. The CDR3 runs to 12 residues. V gave up 5 bases and J gave up 4 bases, with 8 bases separating them. In DNA form, the CDR3 reads TGTGCCAGCAGTCAACAGGTCTATGGCTACACCTTC. Encoded protein: CASSQQVYGYTF.

Details on this clonotype: This could be a read error, since a much larger clone is one nucleotide away. J is TRBJ1-1 and V is TRBV30; unclear D gene. CDR1 and CDR2 (germline): GTSNPN, SVGIG (reference sequence). The CDR3 loop spans 11 amino acids. CDR3 bases: TGTGCCTGGAGGCGCAGTCCTGAAGCTCTCTTT. Its protein is CAWRRSPEALF. Full variable domain (missing parts from reference TRBV30 and TRBJ1-1): SQTIHQWPATLVQPVGSPLSLECTVEGTSNPNLYWYRQAAGRGLQLLFYSVGIGQISSEVPQNLSASRPQDRQFILSSKKLLLSDSGFYLCAWRRSPEALFGQGTRLTVV.

This clonotype was counted ten times or more. The J gene is TRBJ2-4, the V gene TRBV20-1; 9 nucleotides align to TRBD1. Trimming at V came to 5 bases and at J to 2 bases, leaving 7 bases not matched to a gene. CDR1 is DFQATT, CDR2 SNEGSKA, per germline (reference sequence). CDR3 length: 15 residues. CDR3 DNA sequence: TGCAGTGCTGGATCCGGGACAGGGTCCAAAAACATTCAGTACTTC. Translating gives CSAGSGTGSKNIQYF.

This clonotype was counted many times. The chain uses TRBV7-3 and TRBJ1-1; tentative D call: TRBD1 (6 bases). Germline-derived CDR1 and CDR2 are SGHTA and FQGTGA. CDR3 length: 14 residues. V lost 5 bases to trimming and J lost 1 base, with 11 bases between them. The CDR3 region has the DNA TGTGCCAGCAGCCCGGGACACACGAACACTGAAGCTTTCTTT. Translation gives CASSPGHTNTEAFF.

There are many counts of this clonotype. This chain links TRBV28 with TRBJ1-1; D is perhaps TRBD1 (5 bases). Germline loops: CDR1 MDHEN, CDR2 SYDVKM. The CDR3 spans 17 residues. Trimming pared 5 bases from V and 3 bases from J, leaving 22 bases between. The CDR3 loop is CASSIPTGTPWDTEAFF. DNA of the CDR3: TGTGCCAGCAGTATACCAACCGGGACCCCCTGGGACACTGAAGCTTTCTTT.

Concerning this clonotype: This may be a read error: a much more frequent sequence differs by one nucleotide. Likely a read error: the CDR3 ends without its conserved phenylalanine or tryptophan. The rearrangement joins TRBV7-3 to TRBJ2-5; 8 nucleotides agree with TRBD2. CDR1 is SGHTA, CDR2 FQGTGA, per germline. The ends lost 2 bases at V and 4 bases at J; junction bases unmatched: 6. This CDR3 has 15 amino acids. The CDR3: CASSLEGLVGETQYL. In DNA, the CDR3 is TGTGCCAGCAGCTTAGAGGGACTAGTGGGAGAGACCCAGTACCTC.